The following is a T cell receptor beta chain sequence with its context. Its matching antigen is unknown. The data derive from a study of monozygotic twins with inflammatory bowel disease. Study-wide results and caveats: A distinction between different T cell subtypes was not possible. IBD-affected twins scored below their healthy co-twins in TCRbeta diversity (inverse Simpson).

Germline CDR1 is LNHNV and CDR2 is YYDKDF (reference sequence). CDR3 length equals 18 residues. After re-calling the 5' RACE reads, TCRdb lists one entry per CDR3 protein, DNA absent. The table lists under 200,000 distinct CDR3 sequences. The sample consisted of blood. The chain employs TRBV15 and TRBJ2-1; TCRdb indicates TRBD2, and absent DNA this call remains unverified. This clonotype was sampled from a human donor with ulcerative colitis or Crohn's disease, or a healthy co-twin of an affected twin (not recorded which). CDR3 loop: CATSRDGPAVDSYNEQFF. The full variable domain, its missing parts supplied by reference TRBV15 and TRBJ2-1, is DAMVIQNPRYQVTQFGKPVTLSCSQTLNHNVMYWYQQKSSQAPKLLFHYYDKDFNNEADTPDNFQSRRPNTSFCFLDIRSPGLGDTAMYLCATSRDGPAVDSYNEQFFGPGTRLTVL.